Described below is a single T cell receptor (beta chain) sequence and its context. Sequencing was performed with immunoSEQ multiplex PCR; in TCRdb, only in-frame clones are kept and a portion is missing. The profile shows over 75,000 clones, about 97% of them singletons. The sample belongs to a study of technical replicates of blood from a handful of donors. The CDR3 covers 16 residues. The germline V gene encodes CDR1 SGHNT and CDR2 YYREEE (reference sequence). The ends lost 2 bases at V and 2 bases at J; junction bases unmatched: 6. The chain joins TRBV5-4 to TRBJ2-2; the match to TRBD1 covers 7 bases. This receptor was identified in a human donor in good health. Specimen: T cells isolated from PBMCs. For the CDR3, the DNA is TGTGCCAGCAGCTTCCCCGGGACAGTTAACACCGGGGAGCTGTTTTTT. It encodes CASSFPGTVNTGELFF. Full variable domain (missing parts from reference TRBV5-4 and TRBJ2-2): ETGVTQSPTHLIKTRGQQVTLRCSSQSGHNTVSWYQQALGQGPQFIFQYYREEENGRGNFPPRFSGLQFPNYSSELNVNALELDDSALYLCASSFPGTVNTGELFFGEGSRLTVL.